A selection of T cell receptor beta chains follows, all from one sample in a study of blood T cell repertoires in COVID-19. The protocol was immunoSEQ multiplex PCR, while the TCRdb copy is restricted to in-frame clones and leaves out a portion. Among 160,000 or so clones listed, around four fifths were seen once. The sequencing sample was made of peripheral blood. The source is a human donor in a cohort sampled during active COVID-19. Both conserved end residues are part of each CDR3. Each record gives: V gene, clone size, J gene, D gene, CDR3 DNA, CDR3 protein. The D gene is left open where the match is weak. Clone size is not always given. Where it is, it says once, few, many or a class for expanded clones.

v_gene: TRBV5-4
abundance: NA
j_gene: TRBJ2-1
d_gene: TRBD1
CDR3nt: TGTGCCAGCAGCTCTACAGGGGAGTCCTACAATGAGCAGTTCTTC
CDR3aa: CASSSTGESYNEQFF

v_gene: TRBV10-3
abundance: NA
j_gene: TRBJ2-1
d_gene: TRBD2
CDR3nt: TGTGCCATCAGGACTAGCGGGGGTGACAATGAGCAGTTCTTC
CDR3aa: CAIRTSGGDNEQFF

v_gene: TRBV11-2
abundance: once
j_gene: TRBJ1-2
d_gene: TRBD1
CDR3nt: TGTGCCAGCAGCTGGGACAGGGGGCAAGGCTACACCTTC
CDR3aa: CASSWDRGQGYTF

v_gene: TRBV9
abundance: once
j_gene: TRBJ1-2
d_gene: TRBD1
CDR3nt: TGTGCCAGCAGCGGGACGACAGGGGGCTATGGCTACACCTTC
CDR3aa: CASSGTTGGYGYTF

v_gene: TRBV4-3
abundance: NA
j_gene: TRBJ2-7
d_gene: NA
CDR3nt: TGCGCCAGCAGCCAAGATCACAGTCCCGAGCAGTACTTC
CDR3aa: CASSQDHSPEQYF

v_gene: TRBV5-6
abundance: few
j_gene: TRBJ2-1
d_gene: TRBD1
CDR3nt: TGTGCCAGCAGCCGACCCGGGACAGAATACAATGAGCAGTTCTTC
CDR3aa: CASSRPGTEYNEQFF

v_gene: TRBV5-1
abundance: NA
j_gene: TRBJ1-1
d_gene: NA
CDR3nt: TGCGCCAGCAGCTTGGCCGGGACACCGAACACTGAAGCTTTCTTT
CDR3aa: CASSLAGTPNTEAFF

v_gene: TRBV27
abundance: few
j_gene: TRBJ2-1
d_gene: NA
CDR3nt: TGTGCCAGCAGTTTATCCTCCCTAGGATACAATGAGCAGTTCTTC
CDR3aa: CASSLSSLGYNEQFF

v_gene: TRBV28
abundance: NA
j_gene: TRBJ1-2
d_gene: NA
CDR3nt: TGTGCCAGCAGGGAGACAGGTTCGTTATACTATGGCTACACCTTC
CDR3aa: CASRETGSLYYGYTF

v_gene: TRBV28
abundance: NA
j_gene: TRBJ1-2
d_gene: NA
CDR3nt: TGTGCCAGCAGTCTGGGGCCGTATGGCTACACCTTC
CDR3aa: CASSLGPYGYTF

v_gene: TRBV2
abundance: NA
j_gene: TRBJ2-1
d_gene: NA
CDR3nt: TGTGCCAGCAGACCTAGCGTCCTCTACAATGAGCAGTTCTTC
CDR3aa: CASRPSVLYNEQFF

v_gene: TRBV19
abundance: NA
j_gene: TRBJ2-1
d_gene: NA
CDR3nt: TGTGCCAGCAATTACGGGAGTCGGGGGAATGAGCAGTTCTTC
CDR3aa: CASNYGSRGNEQFF

v_gene: TRBV11-2
abundance: NA
j_gene: TRBJ2-5
d_gene: TRBD2
CDR3nt: TGTGCCAGCAGCGATAGCGGGGAAGAGACCCAGTACTTC
CDR3aa: CASSDSGEETQYF

v_gene: TRBV5-4
abundance: NA
j_gene: TRBJ2-1
d_gene: TRBD2
CDR3nt: TGTGCCAGCAGCTCGACTAGCGGGGGGTGGGATGAGCAGTTCTTC
CDR3aa: CASSSTSGGWDEQFF

v_gene: TRBV5-4
abundance: few
j_gene: TRBJ2-7
d_gene: TRBD1
CDR3nt: TGTGCCAGCACCAGAGGGGGCGAAGGCTACGAGCAGTACTTC
CDR3aa: CASTRGGEGYEQYF

v_gene: TRBV6-2/TRBV6-3
abundance: NA
j_gene: TRBJ1-5
d_gene: TRBD1
CDR3nt: TGTGCCAGCAGTTACTCGAGTAAGGACAGGGGATTCCAGCCCCAGCATTTT
CDR3aa: CASSYSSKDRGFQPQHF

v_gene: TRBV5-1
abundance: few
j_gene: TRBJ1-2
d_gene: TRBD1
CDR3nt: TGCGCCAGCAGCACAGAAGGACAGGGGGCCGCTAACTATGGCTACACCTTC
CDR3aa: CASSTEGQGAANYGYTF

v_gene: TRBV15
abundance: once
j_gene: TRBJ2-3
d_gene: NA
CDR3nt: TGTGCCACCAGCAGAGGGGGCGCAGATACGCAGTATTTT
CDR3aa: CATSRGGADTQYF

v_gene: TRBV5-6
abundance: NA
j_gene: TRBJ2-4
d_gene: TRBD2
CDR3nt: TGTGCCAGCAGCTTGGGCCTAGCGGGGGGCCTAGCCAAAAACATTCAGTACTTC
CDR3aa: CASSLGLAGGLAKNIQYF

v_gene: TRBV24-1
abundance: NA
j_gene: TRBJ2-3
d_gene: NA
CDR3nt: TGTGCCACCAGCTCCCCCGGAGAGACAGATACGCAGTATTTT
CDR3aa: CATSSPGETDTQYF

v_gene: TRBV7-2
abundance: NA
j_gene: TRBJ1-4
d_gene: NA
CDR3nt: TGTGCCAGCAGCCCCAGGGCCGGTTACAATGAAAAACTGTTTTTT
CDR3aa: CASSPRAGYNEKLFF

v_gene: TRBV3-1/TRBV3-2
abundance: NA
j_gene: TRBJ1-1
d_gene: NA
CDR3nt: TGTGCCAGCAGCCAACGAGTCAGGTCGAACACTGAAGCTTTCTTT
CDR3aa: CASSQRVRSNTEAFF

v_gene: TRBV9
abundance: NA
j_gene: TRBJ1-6
d_gene: TRBD1
CDR3nt: TGTGCCAGCACGACCGGGACAGGAGATTCACCCCTCCACTTT
CDR3aa: CASTTGTGDSPLHF

v_gene: TRBV4-3
abundance: NA
j_gene: TRBJ2-3
d_gene: TRBD2
CDR3nt: TGCGCCAGCAGCCAAGATGCGGGGGGAGCGGGAGTGGATACGCAGTATTTT
CDR3aa: CASSQDAGGAGVDTQYF

v_gene: TRBV7-2
abundance: NA
j_gene: TRBJ2-3
d_gene: NA
CDR3nt: TGTGCCAGCAGCTGGGGGCAGGGGTTCACAGATACGCAGTATTTT
CDR3aa: CASSWGQGFTDTQYF

v_gene: TRBV7-9
abundance: NA
j_gene: TRBJ1-6
d_gene: NA
CDR3nt: TGTGCCAGCAGCTCACAGGATTCACCCCTCCACTTT
CDR3aa: CASSSQDSPLHF

v_gene: TRBV6-2/TRBV6-3
abundance: few
j_gene: TRBJ1-3
d_gene: TRBD1
CDR3nt: TGTGCCAGCAGTTTAACAGGGGATGATGGGAACACCATATATTTT
CDR3aa: CASSLTGDDGNTIYF

v_gene: TRBV29-1
abundance: once
j_gene: TRBJ2-7
d_gene: NA
CDR3nt: TGCAGCGTTGAAGATATACCAGGCAACTCCTACGAGCAGTACTTC
CDR3aa: CSVEDIPGNSYEQYF

v_gene: TRBV15
abundance: NA
j_gene: TRBJ1-1
d_gene: NA
CDR3nt: TGTGCCACCAGCAGAGGAACACAGCTGAACACTGAAGCTTTCTTT
CDR3aa: CATSRGTQLNTEAFF

v_gene: TRBV2
abundance: NA
j_gene: TRBJ2-2
d_gene: NA
CDR3nt: TGTGCCAGCAGTTTCCGGGGATCGAACACCGGGGAGCTGTTTTTT
CDR3aa: CASSFRGSNTGELFF

v_gene: TRBV2
abundance: NA
j_gene: TRBJ2-7
d_gene: TRBD1
CDR3nt: TGTGCGACAGGGGTTAATTCCTACGAGCAGTACTTC
CDR3aa: CATGVNSYEQYF

v_gene: TRBV19
abundance: NA
j_gene: TRBJ1-4
d_gene: NA
CDR3nt: TGTGCCAGTAGTATTATGTCCACTAATGAAAAACTGTTTTTT
CDR3aa: CASSIMSTNEKLFF

v_gene: TRBV28
abundance: NA
j_gene: TRBJ1-4
d_gene: NA
CDR3nt: TGTGCCAGCAGTTTTTCGGGAAAACTGTTTTTT
CDR3aa: CASSFSGKLFF

v_gene: TRBV6-5
abundance: few
j_gene: TRBJ1-1
d_gene: NA
CDR3nt: TGTGCCTCCAACAGGGACATGAACACTGAAGCTTTCTTT
CDR3aa: CASNRDMNTEAFF

v_gene: TRBV11-3
abundance: NA
j_gene: TRBJ2-2
d_gene: NA
CDR3nt: TGTGCCAGCAGTCGGGTTACCGGGGAGCTGTTTTTT
CDR3aa: CASSRVTGELFF

v_gene: TRBV27
abundance: NA
j_gene: TRBJ1-3
d_gene: TRBD1
CDR3nt: TGTGCCAGCAGTTCCGGACAGGGCGGAAACACCATATATTTT
CDR3aa: CASSSGQGGNTIYF

v_gene: TRBV6-5
abundance: NA
j_gene: TRBJ2-7
d_gene: NA
CDR3nt: TGTGCCAGCAGCGCTGCAGGGGATTGGGGGGAGCAGTACTTC
CDR3aa: CASSAAGDWGEQYF

v_gene: TRBV7-9
abundance: once
j_gene: TRBJ2-5
d_gene: TRBD2
CDR3nt: TGTGCCAGCAGCTTAGGTGCGGGAGCATACCAAGAGACCCAGTACTTC
CDR3aa: CASSLGAGAYQETQYF

v_gene: TRBV24-1
abundance: NA
j_gene: TRBJ2-1
d_gene: TRBD2
CDR3nt: TGTGCCACCAGTGATACGAGCGGGGGGGCCCCGAATGAGCAGTTCTTC
CDR3aa: CATSDTSGGAPNEQFF

v_gene: TRBV6-2/TRBV6-3
abundance: NA
j_gene: TRBJ2-7
d_gene: TRBD2
CDR3nt: TGTGCCAGCAGCCCTACGACTAGCGGGAGGCGCTACGAGCAGTACTTC
CDR3aa: CASSPTTSGRRYEQYF

v_gene: TRBV6-5
abundance: NA
j_gene: TRBJ2-3
d_gene: NA
CDR3nt: TGTGCCAGCAGTAGGGACTTGGGGCCCTCAGATACGCAGTATTTT
CDR3aa: CASSRDLGPSDTQYF

v_gene: TRBV27
abundance: NA
j_gene: TRBJ1-1
d_gene: NA
CDR3nt: TGTGCCAGCAGTTTATCATCGGGGGACCTGAACACTGAAGCTTTCTTT
CDR3aa: CASSLSSGDLNTEAFF

v_gene: TRBV21-1
abundance: NA
j_gene: TRBJ1-1
d_gene: NA
CDR3nt: TGTGCCAGCAGCAAAGCGCTTTGGACTGGACGGAGAACTGAAGCTTTCTTT
CDR3aa: CASSKALWTGRRTEAFF

v_gene: TRBV5-4
abundance: NA
j_gene: TRBJ1-3
d_gene: NA
CDR3nt: TGTGCCAGCAGCCAGGGGACTGGAAACACCATATATTTT
CDR3aa: CASSQGTGNTIYF

v_gene: TRBV27
abundance: NA
j_gene: TRBJ1-5
d_gene: TRBD1
CDR3nt: TGTGCCAGCAGTTACCGGGACAGGGGACAGCCCCAGCATTTT
CDR3aa: CASSYRDRGQPQHF

v_gene: TRBV29-1
abundance: NA
j_gene: TRBJ2-1
d_gene: TRBD2
CDR3nt: TGCAGCGTAATGGTAGCGGGAGGGGATGAGCAGTTCTTC
CDR3aa: CSVMVAGGDEQFF

v_gene: TRBV7-9
abundance: NA
j_gene: TRBJ2-6
d_gene: TRBD2
CDR3nt: TGTGCCAGCAGCCCAACCTCGGGAGGTTTAGGGGCCAACGTCCTGACTTTC
CDR3aa: CASSPTSGGLGANVLTF

v_gene: TRBV4-3
abundance: NA
j_gene: TRBJ2-1
d_gene: NA
CDR3nt: TGCGCCAGCAGCCCAGGAAGCTCCTACAATGAGCAGTTCTTC
CDR3aa: CASSPGSSYNEQFF

v_gene: TRBV30
abundance: NA
j_gene: TRBJ1-1
d_gene: NA
CDR3nt: TGTGCCTGGCTCGAGGGAGCTGAAGCTTTCTTT
CDR3aa: CAWLEGAEAFF

v_gene: TRBV3-1/TRBV3-2
abundance: NA
j_gene: TRBJ2-7
d_gene: NA
CDR3nt: TGTGCCAGCAGCCGGACAGAGGGCTACGAGCAGTACTTC
CDR3aa: CASSRTEGYEQYF